The following is a TCR beta chain sequence with its context. From germline, CDR1 is LGHDT and CDR2 YNNKEL (reference sequence). The V and J ends lost 3 bases and 7 bases respectively, with 13 bases between them. The CDR3 consists of 15 residues. This record comes from a study of patients and donors after allogeneic stem cell transplantation. TCRdb reprocessed the RT-PCR reads via MiXCR and lists one record per CDR3 protein. In the table there are roughly 40,000 distinct CDR3 sequences, more than 30% of which are singletons. The V and J genes are TRBV3-1 and TRBJ1-6; D gene uncertain. The specimen sequenced was blood, either unsorted or a sorted T cell fraction (not recorded which). This clonotype was sampled from a human donor who was either an allogeneic HSCT recipient or a stem cell or donor lymphocyte infusion donor (not recorded which). It is not recorded whose cells these are; they may come from a transplant donor. Written as DNA, the CDR3 is TGTGCCAGCAGCCAGGTACGGGGAAGGAATTCACCCCTCCACTTT. It is translated as CASSQVRGRNSPLHF.